The rows below give T cell receptor beta chains drawn from one sample of a study of T cell repertoires in cytomegalovirus infection. MiXCR, applied by TCRdb to the reads, yields one record per CDR3 protein. This table has hundreds of thousands of distinct CDR3 sequences, 20% to 30% appearing once. Sequencing was carried out using CD8+ T cells from PBMCs. These receptors originate from a human donor in good health (CMV status not recorded). Some clones in this sample may be carry-over from other donors' samples. CDR3s include the opening cysteine and the closing phenylalanine or tryptophan. The D gene is left open where the match is weak. The size of a clone is reported for some rows only, either as once, few or many, or as a class for expanded clones.

v_gene: TRBV7-9
j_gene: TRBJ2-7
d_gene: NA
abundance: few
CDR3aa: CATAGGSYEQYF
CDR3nt: TGTGCCACCGCAGGTGGCTCCTACGAGCAGTACTTC

v_gene: TRBV6-2/TRBV6-3
j_gene: TRBJ2-5
d_gene: TRBD1
abundance: NA
CDR3aa: CASSAQGKRETQYF
CDR3nt: TGTGCCAGCAGCGCACAGGGGAAGAGGGAGACCCAGTACTTC

v_gene: TRBV29-1
j_gene: TRBJ2-7
d_gene: TRBD1
abundance: NA
CDR3aa: CSAGAGTGAYEQYF
CDR3nt: TGCAGCGCCGGGGCGGGGACAGGTGCCTACGAGCAGTACTTC

v_gene: TRBV19
j_gene: TRBJ2-3
d_gene: TRBD1
abundance: NA
CDR3aa: CASSEGQGLQFTQYF
CDR3nt: TGTGCCAGTAGTGAGGGACAGGGGCTTCAGTTTACGCAGTATTTT

v_gene: TRBV2
j_gene: TRBJ2-7
d_gene: NA
abundance: NA
CDR3aa: CAFDDGENPYEQYF
CDR3nt: TGTGCCTTCGACGATGGAGAAAACCCCTACGAGCAGTACTTC

v_gene: TRBV6-2/TRBV6-3
j_gene: TRBJ2-1
d_gene: NA
abundance: NA
CDR3aa: CAADQLGVSGQFF
CDR3nt: TGTGCCGCAGATCAATTAGGGGTTTCTGGGCAGTTCTTC

v_gene: TRBV12-3/TRBV12-4
j_gene: TRBJ1-2
d_gene: NA
abundance: many
CDR3aa: CASSWGGTDYGYTF
CDR3nt: TGTGCCAGCAGTTGGGGTGGGACGGATTATGGCTACACCTTC

v_gene: TRBV12-3/TRBV12-4
j_gene: TRBJ1-1
d_gene: TRBD1
abundance: NA
CDR3aa: CASSPQGSGTEAFF
CDR3nt: TGTGCCAGCAGTCCACAGGGGTCTGGCACTGAAGCTTTCTTT

v_gene: TRBV7-6
j_gene: TRBJ2-5
d_gene: TRBD1
abundance: few
CDR3aa: CASSQLSGDRGETQYF
CDR3nt: TGTGCCAGCAGCCAACTTAGCGGGGACAGGGGGGAGACCCAGTACTTC

v_gene: TRBV7-8
j_gene: TRBJ2-7
d_gene: NA
abundance: NA
CDR3aa: CASNRDTISYEQYF
CDR3nt: TGTGCCAGCAACCGGGACACAATCTCCTACGAGCAGTACTTC

v_gene: TRBV7-3
j_gene: TRBJ1-2
d_gene: NA
abundance: NA
CDR3aa: CASSLNEGRRYGYTF
CDR3nt: TGTGCCAGCAGCTTAAATGAGGGACGACGCTATGGCTACACCTTC

v_gene: TRBV28
j_gene: TRBJ2-5
d_gene: NA
abundance: many
CDR3aa: CASSLWSGGGNQETQYF
CDR3nt: TGTGCCAGCAGTTTATGGTCCGGGGGAGGTAACCAAGAGACCCAGTACTTC

v_gene: TRBV29-1
j_gene: TRBJ2-2
d_gene: NA
abundance: NA
CDR3aa: CSVDRGREAGELFF
CDR3nt: TGCAGCGTTGACCGGGGTCGGGAAGCGGGGGAGCTGTTTTTT

v_gene: TRBV4-1
j_gene: TRBJ1-1
d_gene: NA
abundance: many
CDR3aa: CASSHLRDPAEAFF
CDR3nt: TGCGCCAGCAGCCACTTACGGGACCCTGCCGAAGCTTTCTTT

v_gene: TRBV28
j_gene: TRBJ1-5
d_gene: NA
abundance: many
CDR3aa: CASSQPTGRDQPQHF
CDR3nt: TGTGCCAGCAGCCAGCCAACAGGGCGGGATCAGCCCCAGCATTTT

v_gene: TRBV12-3/TRBV12-4
j_gene: TRBJ1-5
d_gene: NA
abundance: NA
CDR3aa: CASSLRAIRPQHF
CDR3nt: TGTGCCAGCAGTTTAAGGGCGATAAGGCCCCAGCATTTT

v_gene: TRBV7-6
j_gene: TRBJ2-3
d_gene: NA
abundance: NA
CDR3aa: CASSTQNLTDTQYF
CDR3nt: TGTGCCAGCAGTACTCAGAACCTCACAGATACGCAGTATTTT

v_gene: TRBV20-1
j_gene: TRBJ2-7
d_gene: NA
abundance: few
CDR3aa: CSATRFGTTHYEQYF
CDR3nt: TGCAGTGCTACCCGGTTCGGGACCACTCACTACGAGCAGTACTTC

v_gene: TRBV29-1
j_gene: TRBJ2-7
d_gene: TRBD1
abundance: NA
CDR3aa: CSAWGMPGTGALSWYEQYF
CDR3nt: TGCAGCGCCTGGGGTATGCCCGGGACAGGGGCTTTATCTTGGTACGAGCAGTACTTC

v_gene: TRBV25-1
j_gene: TRBJ2-3
d_gene: NA
abundance: NA
CDR3aa: CASSEYFQGTDTQYF
CDR3nt: TGTGCCAGCAGTGAATACTTCCAGGGGACAGATACGCAGTATTTT

v_gene: TRBV12-3/TRBV12-4
j_gene: TRBJ1-1
d_gene: NA
abundance: NA
CDR3aa: CASSFGPMNTEAFF
CDR3nt: TGTGCCAGCAGTTTCGGACCGATGAACACTGAAGCTTTCTTT

v_gene: TRBV20-1
j_gene: TRBJ1-1
d_gene: TRBD1
abundance: NA
CDR3aa: CSARDPGQPNTEAFF
CDR3nt: TGCAGTGCTAGAGACCCGGGACAGCCGAACACTGAAGCTTTCTTT

v_gene: TRBV6-2/TRBV6-3
j_gene: TRBJ1-5
d_gene: NA
abundance: NA
CDR3aa: CASTPTAWGNQPQHF
CDR3nt: TGTGCCAGCACCCCCACGGCGTGGGGCAATCAGCCCCAGCATTTT

v_gene: TRBV7-8
j_gene: TRBJ1-2
d_gene: NA
abundance: many
CDR3aa: CASSLWTEDLGIHGYTF
CDR3nt: TGTGCCAGCAGCTTATGGACAGAAGACCTAGGGATTCATGGCTACACCTTC

v_gene: TRBV5-1
j_gene: TRBJ1-1
d_gene: NA
abundance: NA
CDR3aa: CASTLSVNTEAFF
CDR3nt: TGCGCCAGCACCCTCTCGGTGAACACTGAAGCTTTCTTT

v_gene: TRBV10-3
j_gene: TRBJ2-5
d_gene: TRBD2
abundance: few
CDR3aa: CAISELAGEETQYF
CDR3nt: TGTGCCATCAGTGAGCTAGCGGGGGAAGAGACCCAGTACTTC

v_gene: TRBV11-2
j_gene: TRBJ2-7
d_gene: NA
abundance: many
CDR3aa: CASSLETGSVREQYF
CDR3nt: TGTGCCAGCAGCTTAGAAACAGGCTCGGTGCGGGAGCAGTACTTC

v_gene: TRBV7-9
j_gene: TRBJ2-1
d_gene: NA
abundance: NA
CDR3aa: CASSRAGKSGHEQFF
CDR3nt: TGTGCCAGCAGCCGTGCGGGGAAAAGTGGCCATGAGCAGTTCTTC

v_gene: TRBV29-1
j_gene: TRBJ2-1
d_gene: TRBD1
abundance: many
CDR3aa: CSVSVEGGQGRYEQFF
CDR3nt: TGCAGCGTTTCGGTCGAAGGGGGACAGGGGAGGTATGAGCAGTTCTTC

v_gene: TRBV20-1
j_gene: TRBJ2-6
d_gene: TRBD1
abundance: NA
CDR3aa: CSARDIKGTGVSGANVLTF
CDR3nt: TGCAGTGCTAGAGATATCAAGGGGACAGGTGTCTCTGGGGCCAACGTCCTGACTTTC

v_gene: TRBV7-9
j_gene: TRBJ2-5
d_gene: TRBD1
abundance: once
CDR3aa: CASSPGPTGWETQYF
CDR3nt: TGTGCCAGCAGCCCGGGACCGACAGGGTGGGAGACCCAGTACTTC

v_gene: TRBV6-4
j_gene: TRBJ2-1
d_gene: NA
abundance: many
CDR3aa: CASSDLWGNGDEQFF
CDR3nt: TGTGCCAGCAGTGACCTGTGGGGTAATGGCGATGAGCAGTTCTTC

v_gene: TRBV27
j_gene: TRBJ2-1
d_gene: TRBD1
abundance: NA
CDR3aa: CASSSTGFNNEQFF
CDR3nt: TGTGCCAGCAGTTCGACAGGGTTCAACAATGAGCAGTTCTTC

v_gene: TRBV29-1
j_gene: TRBJ2-1
d_gene: NA
abundance: NA
CDR3aa: CSVEGVALNEQFF
CDR3nt: TGCAGCGTTGAAGGAGTAGCCCTCAATGAGCAGTTCTTC

v_gene: TRBV4-1
j_gene: TRBJ2-3
d_gene: NA
abundance: medium-sized
CDR3aa: CASSQETGQYTQYF
CDR3nt: TGCGCCAGCAGCCAGGAAACCGGTCAATATACGCAGTATTTT